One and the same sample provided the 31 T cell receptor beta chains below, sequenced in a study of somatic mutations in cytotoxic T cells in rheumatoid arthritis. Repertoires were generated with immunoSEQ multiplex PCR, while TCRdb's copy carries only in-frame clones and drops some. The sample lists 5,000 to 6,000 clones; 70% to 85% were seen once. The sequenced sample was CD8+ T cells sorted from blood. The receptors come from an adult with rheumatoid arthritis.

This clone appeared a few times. The CDR3 sequence is CASRYDTFYEQYF. In DNA form, the CDR3 reads TGTGCCAGCAGGTATGACACTTTCTACGAGCAGTACTTC. The V and J genes are TRBV6-1 and TRBJ2-7; D is unresolved. This CDR3 is built from 13 residues. Germline CDR1 is MNHNS and CDR2 is SASEGT. The V end lost 6 bases, the J end lost 3 bases, and 12 bases lay between the germline ends.

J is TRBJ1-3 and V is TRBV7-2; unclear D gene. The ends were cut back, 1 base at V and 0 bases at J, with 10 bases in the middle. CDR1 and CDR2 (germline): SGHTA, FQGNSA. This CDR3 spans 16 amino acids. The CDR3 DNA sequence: TGTGCCAGCAGCTTAGATGGCCGTTTCTCTGGAAACACCATATATTTT. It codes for CASSLDGRFSGNTIYF. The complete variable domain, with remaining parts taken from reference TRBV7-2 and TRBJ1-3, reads GAGVSQSPSNKVTEKGKDVELRCDPISGHTALYWYRQSLGQGLEFLIYFQGNSAPDKSGLPSDRFSAERTGGSVSTLTIQRTQQEDSAVYLCASSLDGRFSGNTIYFGEGSWLTVV.

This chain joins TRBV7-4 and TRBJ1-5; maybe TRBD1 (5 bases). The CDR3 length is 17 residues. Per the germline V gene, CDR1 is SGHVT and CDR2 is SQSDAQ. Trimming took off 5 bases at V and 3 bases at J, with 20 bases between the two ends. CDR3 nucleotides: TGTGCCAGCAGCAGGACACCCGGAGGGCGTATCAATCAGCCCCAGCATTTT. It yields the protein CASSRTPGGRINQPQHF. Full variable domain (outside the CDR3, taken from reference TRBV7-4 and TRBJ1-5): GAGVSQSPRYKVAKRGRDVALRCDSISGHVTLYWYRQTLGQGSEVLTYSQSDAQRDKSGRPSGRFSAERPERSVSTLKIQRTEQGDSAVYLCASSRTPGGRINQPQHFGDGTRLSIL.

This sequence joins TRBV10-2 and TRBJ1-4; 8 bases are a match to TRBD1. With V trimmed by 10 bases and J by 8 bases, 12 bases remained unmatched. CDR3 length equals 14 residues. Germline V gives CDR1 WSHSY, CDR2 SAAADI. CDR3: CATLGQGGGEKLFF. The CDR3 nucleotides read TGCGCCACCCTCGGACAGGGAGGAGGCGAAAAACTGTTTTTT.

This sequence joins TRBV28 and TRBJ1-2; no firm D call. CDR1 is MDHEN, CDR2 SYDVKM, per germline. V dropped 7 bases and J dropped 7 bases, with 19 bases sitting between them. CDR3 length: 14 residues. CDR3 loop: CASTSFFFSGGYTF. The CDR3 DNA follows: TGTGCCAGCACCTCCTTTTTTTTCAGTGGTGGCTACACCTTC.

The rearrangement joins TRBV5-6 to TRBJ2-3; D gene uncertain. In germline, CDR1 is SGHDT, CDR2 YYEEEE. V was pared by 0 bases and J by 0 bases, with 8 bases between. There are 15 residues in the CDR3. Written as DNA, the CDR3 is TGTGCCAGCAGCTTGGTCCCGCGGAGCACAGATACGCAGTATTTT. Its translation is CASSLVPRSTDTQYF.

The CDR3 bases are TGTGCCATCAGTGAGGCCCTATCACATCAGGACAGTGGGAACACCATATATTTT. It is translated as CAISEALSHQDSGNTIYF. The gene calls are TRBV10-3 and TRBJ1-3, with D tentatively TRBD1 (6 bases). V lost 2 bases to trimming and J lost 7 bases, with 24 bases between them. Per germline, CDR1 ENHRY and CDR2 SYGVKD. CDR3 length: 18 amino acids.

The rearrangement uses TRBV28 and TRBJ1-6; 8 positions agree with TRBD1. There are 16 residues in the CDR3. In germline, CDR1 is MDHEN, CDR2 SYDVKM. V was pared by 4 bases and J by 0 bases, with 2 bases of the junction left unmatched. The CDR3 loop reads CASSYTGGSYNSPLHF. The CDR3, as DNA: TGTGCCAGCAGTTATACAGGGGGCTCCTATAATTCACCCCTCCACTTT.

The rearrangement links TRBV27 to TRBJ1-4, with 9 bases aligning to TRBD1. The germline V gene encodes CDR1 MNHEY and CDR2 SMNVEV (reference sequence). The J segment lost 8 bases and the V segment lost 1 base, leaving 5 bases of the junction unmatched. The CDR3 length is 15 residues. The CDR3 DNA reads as TGTGCCAGCAGTTTATGGGGACAGGGTGGAGAAAAACTGTTTTTT. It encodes CASSLWGQGGEKLFF.

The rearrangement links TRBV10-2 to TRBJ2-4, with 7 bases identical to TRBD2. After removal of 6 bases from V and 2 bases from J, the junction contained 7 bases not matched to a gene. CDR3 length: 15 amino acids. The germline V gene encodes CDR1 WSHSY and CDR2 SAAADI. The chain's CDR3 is CASSGGIETKNIQYF. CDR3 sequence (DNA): TGCGCCAGCAGCGGGGGGATAGAAACCAAAAACATTCAGTACTTC.

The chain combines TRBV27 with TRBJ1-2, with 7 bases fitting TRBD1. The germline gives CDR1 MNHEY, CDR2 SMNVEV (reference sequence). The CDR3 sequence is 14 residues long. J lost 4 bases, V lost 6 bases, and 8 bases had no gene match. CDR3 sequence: CASRPLGTVYGYTF. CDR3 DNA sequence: TGTGCCAGCAGGCCACTCGGGACAGTCTATGGCTACACCTTC.

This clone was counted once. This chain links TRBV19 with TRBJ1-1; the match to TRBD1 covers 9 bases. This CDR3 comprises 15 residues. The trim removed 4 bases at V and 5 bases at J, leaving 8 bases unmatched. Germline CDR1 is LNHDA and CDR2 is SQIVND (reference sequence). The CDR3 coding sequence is TGTGCCAGTAGTAAAATACAGGGGGCGCCTACTGAAGCTTTCTTT. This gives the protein CASSKIQGAPTEAFF.

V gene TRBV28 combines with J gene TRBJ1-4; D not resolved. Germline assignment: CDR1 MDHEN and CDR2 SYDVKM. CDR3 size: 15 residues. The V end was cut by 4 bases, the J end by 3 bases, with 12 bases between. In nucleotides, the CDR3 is TGTGCCAGCAGTTCAGTAAGCAGGTCTAATGAAAAACTGTTTTTT. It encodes CASSSVSRSNEKLFF.

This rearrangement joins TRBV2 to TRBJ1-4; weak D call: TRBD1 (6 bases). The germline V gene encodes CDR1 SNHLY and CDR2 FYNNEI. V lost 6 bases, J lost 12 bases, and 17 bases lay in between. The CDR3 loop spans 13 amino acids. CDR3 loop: CASSPRQVLELFF. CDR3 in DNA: TGTGCCAGCAGCCCCAGACAGGTTTTGGAACTGTTTTTT.

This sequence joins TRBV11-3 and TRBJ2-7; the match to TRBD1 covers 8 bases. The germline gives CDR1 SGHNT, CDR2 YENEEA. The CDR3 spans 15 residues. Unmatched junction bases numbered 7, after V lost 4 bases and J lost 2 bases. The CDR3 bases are TGTGCCAGCAGCTCAGGACAGGGCGAGACCTACGAGCAGTACTTC. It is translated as CASSSGQGETYEQYF.

The CDR3 DNA reads TGTGCCAGCAGCTTTGACAGGGGGCTTGTTGAAGCTTTCTTT. It specifies CASSFDRGLVEAFF. The chain joins TRBV5-4 to TRBJ1-1; 10 bases line up with TRBD1. The CDR3 extends over 14 amino acids. Germline lookup yields CDR1 SGHNT and CDR2 YYREEE (reference sequence). The V gene end was trimmed by 2 bases and the J gene end by 7 bases; junction bases not matched to a gene: 5.

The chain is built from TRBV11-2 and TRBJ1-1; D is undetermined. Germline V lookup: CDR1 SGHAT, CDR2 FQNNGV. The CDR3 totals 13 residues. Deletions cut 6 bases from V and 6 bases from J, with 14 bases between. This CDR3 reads CASRIVRVAEAFF. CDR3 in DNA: TGTGCCAGCAGGATCGTTAGGGTTGCTGAAGCTTTCTTT.

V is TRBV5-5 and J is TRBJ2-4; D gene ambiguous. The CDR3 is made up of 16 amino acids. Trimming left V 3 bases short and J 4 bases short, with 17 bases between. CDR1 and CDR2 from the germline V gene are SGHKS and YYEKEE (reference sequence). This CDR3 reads CASSSYGASRKNIQYF. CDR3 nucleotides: TGTGCCAGCAGCTCGTATGGTGCATCGCGAAAAAACATTCAGTACTTC.

The CDR3 nucleotides are TGCGCCAGCAGCATGACAGGTACGGGGGACATTCAGTACTTC. Protein sequence: CASSMTGTGDIQYF. The chain carries TRBV5-1 and TRBJ2-4; the D gene could be TRBD1 or TRBD2 (6 bases each). Germline lookup yields CDR1 SGHRS and CDR2 YFSETQ. CDR3 length equals 14 residues. V lost 4 bases and J lost 8, with 16 bases in between.

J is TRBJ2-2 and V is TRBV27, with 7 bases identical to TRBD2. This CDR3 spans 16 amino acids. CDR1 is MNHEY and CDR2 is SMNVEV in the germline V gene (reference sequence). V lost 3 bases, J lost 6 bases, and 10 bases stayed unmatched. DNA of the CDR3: TGTGCCAGCAGTTTCGCAGGTTTGGGGAGGGCCGGGGAGCTGTTTTTT. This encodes CASSFAGLGRAGELFF.

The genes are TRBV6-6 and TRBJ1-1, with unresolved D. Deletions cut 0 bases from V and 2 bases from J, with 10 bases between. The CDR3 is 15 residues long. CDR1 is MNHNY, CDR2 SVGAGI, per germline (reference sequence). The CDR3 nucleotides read TGTGCCAGCAGTTACTCGCCTGGGGATAACACTGAAGCTTTCTTT. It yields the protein CASSYSPGDNTEAFF.

CDR3 bases: TGTGCCAGCAGACCACAGGGCCTCAACTATGGCTACACCTTC. This encodes CASRPQGLNYGYTF. The rearrangement uses TRBV27 and TRBJ1-2, with a tentative D call TRBD1 (6 bases). CDR3 length equals 14 residues. The germline V gene has CDR1 MNHEY and CDR2 SMNVEV (reference sequence). Trimming pared 6 bases from V and 2 bases from J, leaving 13 bases between.

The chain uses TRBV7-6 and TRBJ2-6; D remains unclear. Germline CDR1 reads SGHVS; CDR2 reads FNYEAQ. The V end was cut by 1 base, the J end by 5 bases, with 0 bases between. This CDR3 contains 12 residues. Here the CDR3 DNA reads TGTGCCAGCAGCTTAGGGGCCAACGTCCTGACTTTC. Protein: CASSLGANVLTF.

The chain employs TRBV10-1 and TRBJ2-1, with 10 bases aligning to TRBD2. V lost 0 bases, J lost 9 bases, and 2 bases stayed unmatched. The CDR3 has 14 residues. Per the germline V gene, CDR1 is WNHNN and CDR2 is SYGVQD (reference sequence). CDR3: CASSESLAGGEQFF. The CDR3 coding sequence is TGCGCCAGCAGTGAGTCTTTAGCGGGGGGTGAGCAGTTCTTC.

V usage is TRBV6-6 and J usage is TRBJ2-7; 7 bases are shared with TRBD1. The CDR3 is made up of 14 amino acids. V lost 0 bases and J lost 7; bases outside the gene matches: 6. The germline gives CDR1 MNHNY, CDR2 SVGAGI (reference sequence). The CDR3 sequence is CASSYSPGGEEQYF. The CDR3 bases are TGTGCCAGCAGTTACTCCCCAGGGGGAGAGGAGCAGTACTTC.

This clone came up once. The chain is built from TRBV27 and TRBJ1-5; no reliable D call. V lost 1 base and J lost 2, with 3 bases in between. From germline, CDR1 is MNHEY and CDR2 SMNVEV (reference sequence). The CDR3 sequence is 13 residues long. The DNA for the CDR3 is TGTGCCAGCAGTTTATTAGGCAATCAGCCCCAGCATTTT. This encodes CASSLLGNQPQHF.

The CDR3 nucleotides read TGTGCCAGCAGCTTGCGGACAGTTCTCCCAGCTTTCTTT. It yields the protein CASSLRTVLPAFF. The chain links TRBV5-6 to TRBJ1-1, with TRBD1 as a possible D gene (6 bases). The CDR3 loop spans 13 amino acids. V gave up 1 base and J gave up 10 bases, with 14 bases separating them. Germline V gives CDR1 SGHDT, CDR2 YYEEEE.

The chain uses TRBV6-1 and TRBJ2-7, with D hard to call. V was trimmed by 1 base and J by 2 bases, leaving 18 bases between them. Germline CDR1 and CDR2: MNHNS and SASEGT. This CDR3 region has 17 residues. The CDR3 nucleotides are TGTGCCAGCAGTGAAGTAGCCCCGGTGAAAGGGACCTACGAGCAGTACTTC. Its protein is CASSEVAPVKGTYEQYF.

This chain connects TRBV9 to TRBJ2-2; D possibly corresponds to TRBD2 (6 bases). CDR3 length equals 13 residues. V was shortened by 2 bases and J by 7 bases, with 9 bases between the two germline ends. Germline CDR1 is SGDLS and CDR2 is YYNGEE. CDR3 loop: CASSVGGSGELFF. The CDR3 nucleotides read TGTGCCAGCAGCGTTGGGGGGAGCGGGGAGCTGTTTTTT.

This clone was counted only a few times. Here the CDR3 reads CASSPGRGYEQYF. The CDR3 region has the DNA TGTGCCAGTAGTCCGGGTCGGGGGTACGAGCAGTACTTC. V is TRBV19 and J is TRBJ2-7; maybe TRBD2 (6 bases). Germline-derived CDR1 and CDR2 are LNHDA and SQIVND (reference sequence). Trimming took off 5 bases at V and 4 bases at J, with 12 bases between the two ends. This CDR3 spans 13 amino acids.

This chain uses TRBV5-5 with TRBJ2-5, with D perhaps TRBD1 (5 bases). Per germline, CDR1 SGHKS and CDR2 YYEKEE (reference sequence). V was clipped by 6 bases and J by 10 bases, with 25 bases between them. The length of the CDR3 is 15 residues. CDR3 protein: CASTYNPESTRDQYF. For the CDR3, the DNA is TGTGCCAGCACCTATAATCCGGAATCTACCAGGGACCAGTACTTC.